A single T cell receptor (beta chain) is shown here with its context. This record belongs to a study of blood T cell repertoires in COVID-19. The wider study: Whether acute or convalescent, the COVID-19 samples came from the United States, Italy and Spain. PBMCs, B-cell-depleted T cells, or T cells were the source of the cDNA or gDNA that made up the material.

Methods used by the authors: How many nucleated cells were present was estimated from reference gene primer amplification. Some clones are missing from TCRdb's copy, which holds only in-frame ones; the method was immunoSEQ multiplex PCR. That table is the source of V, J and clone size, and D and trimming were worked out from the DNA. The sample includes about 200,000 clones, 81% of them seen just once. This CDR3 has 14 amino acids. V was shortened by 10 bases and J by 8 bases, with 23 bases between the two germline ends. The germline V gene has CDR1 SNHLY and CDR2 FYNNEI. The sequence was collected from an elderly woman with acute or convalescent COVID-19. Sequencing used peripheral blood. V usage is TRBV2 and J usage is TRBJ1-2, with D possibly matching TRBD1 (5 bases). The CDR3 is CATRPQGLRVGYTF. As DNA, the CDR3 is TGTGCCACGAGGCCCCAAGGCCTCAGGGTCGGCTACACCTTC.